What follows is one T cell receptor beta chain and its context. This receptor's antigen is unknown. Per-base quality was not reported, and no clone a single base away is much larger than it. The data were taken from a study of CD8+ T cells in alopecia areata (dated by TCRdb to 2017 to 2018). Study-wide context: Treated patients were enrolled in an open-label pilot trial of oral tofacitinib at 5 to 10 mg twice daily for moderate-to-severe alopecia areata. Patients stayed on tofacitinib for 6 to 18 months and then had 6 months of follow-up off drug so that delayed response and recurrence could be assessed. In treated patients, disease severity was measured using the SALT score, which gives the percentage of scalp surface area affected. High-throughput TCRbeta sequencing was used to examine T cell clonal expansion in alopecia areata in both the C3H/HeJ mouse model and human patients. Scalp tissue and sorted CD4+ and CD8+ peripheral blood T cells from patchy and totalis/universalis alopecia areata patients and from healthy controls were covered by human TCRbeta sequencing. Tofacitinib-treated patients had biopsies at baseline and at 4 and 24 weeks of treatment, with a later scalp biopsy in several patients. Scalp clonality was compared across normal scalp (n=4), patchy alopecia areata scalp (n=8), and alopecia totalis/universalis scalp (n=8). RNA came from the PAXgene miRNA kit for fixed scalp, the miRNeasy kit for PBMCs, and the RNeasy kit for mouse skin. immunoSEQ multiplex PCR using 35 Vbeta forward primers and 13 Jbeta reverse primers was used to amplify TCRbeta CDR3 regions. The study at large found these results: Tofacitinib significantly lowered scalp clonality and the number of expanded CD8+ clones among the top 100 scalp clones. Because the treated cohort was small and had just a single nonresponder, larger studies are needed to establish links between baseline CD8+ expansion and response. Scalp TCR repertoire analysis is complicated because resident alphabeta T cells in normal human skin are also sequenced, whereas mouse skin is dominated by gammadelta T cells. Shared TCR sequences between patients were less evident than in mice, which may be partly attributable to HLA diversity in the patient population. During tofacitinib treatment, many expanded lesional clones remained in scalp and blood, and this persistence may partly explain relapse after treatment is stopped. Higher clonality and more expanded CD8+ clones were observed in lesional scalp than in normal scalp, particularly in alopecia totalis/universalis, a finding suggestive of antigenic drive.

Spanning cysteine to phenylalanine, the CDR3 consists of 13 amino acids. Kept here is only the CDR3 DNA, which spans 39 bases and is read in frame from base 1. V sheds 6 bases and J sheds 9 bases, leaving 15 bases between their ends. The germline V gene specifies MRHNA as CDR1 and SNTAGT as CDR2. The sample's time point label, decoded: around 22 weeks on oral tofacitinib. The treatment or condition label of this sample denotes: oral pan-JAK inhibitor, 5-10 mg twice daily. Lesional scalp punch biopsies and peripheral blood were collected from alopecia areata patients. PBMCs were separated by density centrifugation and stained for CD3, CD4 and CD8, after which CD4+ and CD8+ T cells were sorted on a FACSAria. Library creation used the immunoSEQ multiplex PCR assay. RNA was extracted from all samples and reverse transcribed into cDNA as template for TCR sequencing. First-strand cDNA was synthesized with SuperScript III using a 2:1 mix of oligo-dT and random hexamers. A synthetic immune receptor repertoire was used to measure amplification bias, and any remaining bias was corrected computationally. Turning to the authors' computational methods: Raw reads were preprocessed to remove errors, and CDR3 was defined according to IMGT conventions as the region from the conserved cysteine to phenylalanine. Clonality was computed by normalizing Shannon entropy by log2 of the number of productive unique TCRs and subtracting the result from 1. Whether scalp clones were CD4 or CD8 was inferred by matching scalp TCRbeta sequences against CD4 and CD8 repertoires sorted from blood. The immuneACCESS repertoire file appears here via TCRdb, limited to in-frame rearrangements. These files lack a portion of the clones; in checked studies, under half of the deficit traces to unresolved V genes, and the cause of the others is not known. The D gene and trimming were derived from the DNA, and the V and J assignments and clone size from that table. This sample lists 170,000 or so clones; around 58% were detected once. The ten largest clones represent around 13% of the sample.

This receptor was identified in a human donor with alopecia areata. The sequence is built from TRBV6-4 and TRBJ2-1; the D gene cannot be named for sure. The sample here was CD8+ T cells sorted from blood, taken at week 24, from a patient treated with tofacitinib. The CDR3 here reads CASSPSWAAEQFF. In nucleotides, the sequence is TGTGCCAGCAGCCCATCGTGGGCGGCTGAGCAGTTCTTC.